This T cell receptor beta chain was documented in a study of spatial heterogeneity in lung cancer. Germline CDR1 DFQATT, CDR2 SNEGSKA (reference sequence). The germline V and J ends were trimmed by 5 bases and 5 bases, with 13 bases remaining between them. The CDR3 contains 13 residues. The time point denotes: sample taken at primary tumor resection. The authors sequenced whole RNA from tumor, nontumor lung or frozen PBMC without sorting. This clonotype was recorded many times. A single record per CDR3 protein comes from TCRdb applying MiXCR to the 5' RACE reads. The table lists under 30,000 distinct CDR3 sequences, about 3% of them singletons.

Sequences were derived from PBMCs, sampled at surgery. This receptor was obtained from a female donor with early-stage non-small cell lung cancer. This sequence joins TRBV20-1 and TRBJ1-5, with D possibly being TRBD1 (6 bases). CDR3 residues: CSARRDTDQPQHF. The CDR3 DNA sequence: TGCAGTGCTCGCCGGGACACCGATCAGCCCCAGCATTTT.